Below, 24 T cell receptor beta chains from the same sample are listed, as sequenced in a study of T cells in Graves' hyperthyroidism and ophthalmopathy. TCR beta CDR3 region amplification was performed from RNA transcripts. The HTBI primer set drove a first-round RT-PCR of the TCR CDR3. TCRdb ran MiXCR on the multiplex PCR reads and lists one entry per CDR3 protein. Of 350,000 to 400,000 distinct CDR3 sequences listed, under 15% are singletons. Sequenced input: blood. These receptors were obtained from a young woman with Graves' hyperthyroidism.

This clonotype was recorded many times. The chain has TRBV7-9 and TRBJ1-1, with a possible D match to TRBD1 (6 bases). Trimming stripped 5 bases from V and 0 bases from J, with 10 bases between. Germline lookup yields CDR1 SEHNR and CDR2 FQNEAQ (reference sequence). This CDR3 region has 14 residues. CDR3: CASSPGDMNTEAFF. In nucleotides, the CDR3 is TGTGCCAGCAGCCCCGGGGACATGAACACTGAAGCTTTCTTT.

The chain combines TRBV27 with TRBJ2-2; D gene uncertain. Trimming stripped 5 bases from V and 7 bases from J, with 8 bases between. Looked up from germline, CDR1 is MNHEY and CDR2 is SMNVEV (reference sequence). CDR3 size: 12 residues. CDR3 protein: CASSPIYGELFF. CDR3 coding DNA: TGTGCCAGCAGTCCAATATACGGGGAGCTGTTTTTT.

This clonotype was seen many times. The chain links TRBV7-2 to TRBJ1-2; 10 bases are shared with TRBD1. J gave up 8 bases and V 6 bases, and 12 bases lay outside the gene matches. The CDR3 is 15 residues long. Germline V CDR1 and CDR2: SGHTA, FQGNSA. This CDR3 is CASRPPGQGVSGYTF. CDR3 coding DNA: TGTGCCAGCAGACCTCCCGGACAGGGGGTCTCGGGCTACACCTTC.

The CDR3 bases are TGTGCCAGCAGTTTAGGGCTCGTATCTGGAAACACCATATATTTT. It specifies CASSLGLVSGNTIYF. This chain links TRBV28 with TRBJ1-3; no clear D gene. The CDR3 is 15 amino acids. Trimming removed 2 bases at V and 1 base at J, with 9 bases between. Germline CDR1 reads MDHEN; CDR2 reads SYDVKM.

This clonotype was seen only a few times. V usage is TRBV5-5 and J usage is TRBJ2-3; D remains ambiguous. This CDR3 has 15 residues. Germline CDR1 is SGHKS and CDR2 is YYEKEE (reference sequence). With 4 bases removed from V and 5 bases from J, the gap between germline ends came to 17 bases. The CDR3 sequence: CASSPGWGRGDTQYF. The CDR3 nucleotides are TGTGCCAGCAGCCCCGGTTGGGGTCGTGGAGATACGCAGTATTTT.

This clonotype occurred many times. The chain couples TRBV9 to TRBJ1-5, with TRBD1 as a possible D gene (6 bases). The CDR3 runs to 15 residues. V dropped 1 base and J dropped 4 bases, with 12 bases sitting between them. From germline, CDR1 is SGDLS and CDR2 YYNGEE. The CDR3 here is CASSVSGTPNQPQHF. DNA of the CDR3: TGTGCCAGCAGCGTAAGCGGGACACCTAATCAGCCCCAGCATTTT. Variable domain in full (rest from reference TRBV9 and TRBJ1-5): DSGVTQTPKHLITATGQRVTLRCSPRSGDLSVYWYQQSLDQGLQFLIQYYNGEERAKGNILERFSAQQFPDLHSELNLSSLELGDSALYFCASSVSGTPNQPQHFGDGTRLSIL.

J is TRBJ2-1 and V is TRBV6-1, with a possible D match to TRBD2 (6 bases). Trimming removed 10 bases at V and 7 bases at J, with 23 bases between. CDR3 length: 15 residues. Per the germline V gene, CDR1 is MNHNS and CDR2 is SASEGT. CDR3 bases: TGTGCCACCAACTGGAGGGCCACCGGGACTAATGAGCAGTTCTTC. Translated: CATNWRATGTNEQFF.

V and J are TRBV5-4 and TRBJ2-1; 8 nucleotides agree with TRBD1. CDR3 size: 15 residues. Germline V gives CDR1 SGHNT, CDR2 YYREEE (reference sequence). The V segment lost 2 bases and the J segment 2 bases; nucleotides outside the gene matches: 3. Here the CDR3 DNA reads TGTGCCAGCAGCTTCGGACAGGGTACCTACAATGAGCAGTTCTTC. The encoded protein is CASSFGQGTYNEQFF.

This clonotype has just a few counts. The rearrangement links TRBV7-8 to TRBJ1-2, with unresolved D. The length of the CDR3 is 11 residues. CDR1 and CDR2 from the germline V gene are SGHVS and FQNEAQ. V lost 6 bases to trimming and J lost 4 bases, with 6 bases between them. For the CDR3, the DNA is TGTGCCAGCAGGACTCCCTATGGCTACACCTTC. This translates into CASRTPYGYTF.

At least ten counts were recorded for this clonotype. CDR3 region: CASSQDRKNYEQYF. CDR3 sequence (DNA): TGTGCCAGCAGTCAGGACAGAAAAAACTACGAGCAGTACTTC. The J gene is TRBJ2-7, the V gene TRBV28, with a tentative D call TRBD1 (6 bases). The CDR3 loop spans 14 amino acids. Trimming cost V 5 bases and J 3 bases, with 14 bases left between them. From germline, CDR1 is MDHEN and CDR2 SYDVKM.

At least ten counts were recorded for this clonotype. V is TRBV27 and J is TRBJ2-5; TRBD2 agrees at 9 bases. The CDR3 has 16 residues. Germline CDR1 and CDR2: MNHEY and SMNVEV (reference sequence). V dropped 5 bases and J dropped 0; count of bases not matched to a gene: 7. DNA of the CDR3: TGTGCCAGCAGTCCGGGACTAGCCGCGTACCAAGAGACCCAGTACTTC. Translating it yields CASSPGLAAYQETQYF.

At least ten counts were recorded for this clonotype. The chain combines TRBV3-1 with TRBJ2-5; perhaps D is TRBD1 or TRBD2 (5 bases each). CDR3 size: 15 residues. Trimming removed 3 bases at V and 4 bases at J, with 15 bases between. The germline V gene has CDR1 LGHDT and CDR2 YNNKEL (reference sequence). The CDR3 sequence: CASSHKLERGETQYF. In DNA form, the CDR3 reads TGTGCCAGCAGCCATAAGCTCGAGAGGGGAGAGACCCAGTACTTC.

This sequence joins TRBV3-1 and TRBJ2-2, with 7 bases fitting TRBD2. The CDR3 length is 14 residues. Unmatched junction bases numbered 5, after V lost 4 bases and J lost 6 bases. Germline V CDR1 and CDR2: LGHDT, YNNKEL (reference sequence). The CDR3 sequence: CASSPGREAGELFF. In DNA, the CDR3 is TGTGCCAGCAGCCCGGGGAGGGAGGCCGGGGAGCTGTTTTTT. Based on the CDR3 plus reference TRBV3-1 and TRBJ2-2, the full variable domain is DTAVSQTPKYLVTQMGNDKSIKCEQNLGHDTMYWYKQDSKKFLKIMFSYNNKELIINETVPNRFSPKSPDKAHLNLHINSLELGDSAVYFCASSPGREAGELFFGEGSRLTVL.

CDR3 sequence (DNA): TGTGCCACCAGTCAAAGGGACAGCAGTCTTTACAATGAGCAGTTCTTC. This translates into CATSQRDSSLYNEQFF. The V and J genes are TRBV24-1 and TRBJ2-1; 7 positions agree with TRBD1. Losses at the gene ends were 6 bases for V and 4 bases for J; bases not matched to a gene: 11. The CDR3 has 16 residues. Germline CDR1 is KGHDR and CDR2 is SFDVKD.

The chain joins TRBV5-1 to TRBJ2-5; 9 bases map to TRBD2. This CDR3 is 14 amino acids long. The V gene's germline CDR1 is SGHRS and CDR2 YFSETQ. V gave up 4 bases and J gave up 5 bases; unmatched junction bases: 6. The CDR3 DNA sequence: TGCGCCAGCAGCCCCGGGACTAGCATTGAGACCCAGTACTTC. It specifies CASSPGTSIETQYF.

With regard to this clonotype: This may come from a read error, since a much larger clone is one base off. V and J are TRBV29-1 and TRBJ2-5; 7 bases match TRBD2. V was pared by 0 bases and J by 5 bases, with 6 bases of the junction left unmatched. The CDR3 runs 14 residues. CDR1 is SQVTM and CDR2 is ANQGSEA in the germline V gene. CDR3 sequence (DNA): TGCAGCGTTGAAGACCCGGCCGGGGGGGAGACCCAGTACTTC. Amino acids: CSVEDPAGGETQYF.

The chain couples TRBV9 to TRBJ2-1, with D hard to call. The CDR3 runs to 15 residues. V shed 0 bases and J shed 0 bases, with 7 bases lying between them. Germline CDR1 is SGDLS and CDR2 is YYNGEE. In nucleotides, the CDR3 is TGTGCCAGCAGCGTAGTCGCTGTCTCCTACAATGAGCAGTTCTTC. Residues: CASSVVAVSYNEQFF.

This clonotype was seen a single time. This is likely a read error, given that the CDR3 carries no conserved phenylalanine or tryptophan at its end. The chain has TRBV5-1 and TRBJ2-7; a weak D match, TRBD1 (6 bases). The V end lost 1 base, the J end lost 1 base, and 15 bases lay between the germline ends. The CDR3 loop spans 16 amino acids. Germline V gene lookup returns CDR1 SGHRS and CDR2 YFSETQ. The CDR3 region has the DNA TGCGCCAGCAGCTTGCGGTCTAACAGGGCTTCCTACGAGCAGTACCTC. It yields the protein CASSLRSNRASYEQYL.

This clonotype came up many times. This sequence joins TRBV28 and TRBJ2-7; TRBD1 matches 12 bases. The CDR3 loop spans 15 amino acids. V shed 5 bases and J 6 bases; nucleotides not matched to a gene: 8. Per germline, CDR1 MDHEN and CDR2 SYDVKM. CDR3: CASSDAGTGGLEQYF. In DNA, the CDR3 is TGTGCCAGCAGTGACGCCGGGACAGGGGGCCTCGAGCAGTACTTC. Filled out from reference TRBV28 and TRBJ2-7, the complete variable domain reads DVKVTQSSRYLVKRTGEKVFLECVQDMDHENMFWYRQDPGLGLRLIYFSYDVKMKEKGDIPEGYSVSREKKERFSLILESASTNQTSMYLCASSDAGTGGLEQYFGPGTRLTVT.

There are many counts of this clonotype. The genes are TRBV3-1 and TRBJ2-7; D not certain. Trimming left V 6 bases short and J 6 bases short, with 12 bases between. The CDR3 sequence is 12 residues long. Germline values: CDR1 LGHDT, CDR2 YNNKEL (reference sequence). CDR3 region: CASSPRSREQYF. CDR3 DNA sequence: TGTGCCAGCAGTCCAAGAAGCCGCGAGCAGTACTTC.

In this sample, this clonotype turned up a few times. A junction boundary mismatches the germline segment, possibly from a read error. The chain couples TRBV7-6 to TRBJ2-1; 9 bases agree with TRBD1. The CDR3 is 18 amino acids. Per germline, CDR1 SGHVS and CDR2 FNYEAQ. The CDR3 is CASSLDLMGQGEDNEQFF. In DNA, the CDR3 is TGTGCCAGCAGCTTGGACCTAATGGGACAGGGAGAAGACAATGAACAGTTCTTC. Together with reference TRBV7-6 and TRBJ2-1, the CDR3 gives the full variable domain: GAGVSQSPRYKVTKRGQDVALRCDPISGHVSLYWYRQALGQGPEFLTYFNYEAQQDKSGLPNDRFSAERPEGSISTLTIQRTEQRDSAMYRCASSLDLMGQGEDNEQFFGPGTRLTVL.

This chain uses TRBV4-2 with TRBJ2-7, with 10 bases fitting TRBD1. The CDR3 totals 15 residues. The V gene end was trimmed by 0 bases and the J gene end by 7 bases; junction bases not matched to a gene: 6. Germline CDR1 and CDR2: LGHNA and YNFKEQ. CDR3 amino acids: CASSQESGQGWEQYF. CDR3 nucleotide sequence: TGTGCCAGCAGCCAAGAATCGGGACAGGGGTGGGAGCAGTACTTC.

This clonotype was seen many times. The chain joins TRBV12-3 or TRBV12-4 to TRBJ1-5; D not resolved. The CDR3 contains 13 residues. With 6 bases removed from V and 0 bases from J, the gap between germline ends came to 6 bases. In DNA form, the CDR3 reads TGTGCCAGCAGAAGCAATAGCAATCAGCCCCAGCATTTT. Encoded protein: CASRSNSNQPQHF.

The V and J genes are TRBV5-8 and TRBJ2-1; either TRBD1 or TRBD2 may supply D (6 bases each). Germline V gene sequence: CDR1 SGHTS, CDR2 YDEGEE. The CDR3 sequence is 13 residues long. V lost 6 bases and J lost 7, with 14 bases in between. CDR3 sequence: CASTRRGMNEQFF. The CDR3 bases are TGTGCCAGCACCCGGAGGGGGATGAATGAGCAGTTCTTC.